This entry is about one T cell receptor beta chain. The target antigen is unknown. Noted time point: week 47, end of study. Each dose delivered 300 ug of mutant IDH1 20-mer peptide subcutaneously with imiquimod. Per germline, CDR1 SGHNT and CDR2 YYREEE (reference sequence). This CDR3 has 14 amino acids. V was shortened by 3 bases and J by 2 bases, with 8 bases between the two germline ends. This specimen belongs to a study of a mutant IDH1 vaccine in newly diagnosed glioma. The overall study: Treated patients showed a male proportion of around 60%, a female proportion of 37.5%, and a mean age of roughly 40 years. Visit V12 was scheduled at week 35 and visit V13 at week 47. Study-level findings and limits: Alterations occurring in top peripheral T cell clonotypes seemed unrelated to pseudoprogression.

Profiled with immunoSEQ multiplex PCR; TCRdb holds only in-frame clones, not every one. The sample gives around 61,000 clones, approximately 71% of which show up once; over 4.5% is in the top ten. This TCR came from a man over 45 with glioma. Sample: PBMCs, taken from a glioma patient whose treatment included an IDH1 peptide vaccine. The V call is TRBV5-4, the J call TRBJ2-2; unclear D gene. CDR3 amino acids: CASSSTPNTGELFF. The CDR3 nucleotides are TGTGCCAGCAGCTCGACACCCAACACCGGGGAGCTGTTTTTT.